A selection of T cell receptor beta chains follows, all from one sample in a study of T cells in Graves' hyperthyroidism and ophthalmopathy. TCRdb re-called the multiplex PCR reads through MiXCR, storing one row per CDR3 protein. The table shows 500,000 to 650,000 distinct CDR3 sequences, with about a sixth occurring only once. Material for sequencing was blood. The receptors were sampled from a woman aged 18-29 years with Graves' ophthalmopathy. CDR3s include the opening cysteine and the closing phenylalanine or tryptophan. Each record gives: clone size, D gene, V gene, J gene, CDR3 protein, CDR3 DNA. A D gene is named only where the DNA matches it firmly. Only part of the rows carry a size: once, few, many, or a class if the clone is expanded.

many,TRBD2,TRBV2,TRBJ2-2,CASSPTSGRATGELFF,TGTGCCAGCAGCCCGACTAGCGGGAGGGCCACCGGGGAGCTGTTTTTT
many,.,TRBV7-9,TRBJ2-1,CASSFREPPDNEQFF,TGTGCCAGCAGCTTCCGGGAGCCGCCGGACAATGAGCAGTTCTTC
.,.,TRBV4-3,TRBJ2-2,CASSQAGTAGELFF,TGCGCCAGCAGCCAAGCCGGCACGGCCGGGGAGCTGTTTTTT
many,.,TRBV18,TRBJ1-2,CASSPNTGSTGYTF,TGTGCCAGCTCACCTAACACAGGAAGCACTGGCTACACCTTC
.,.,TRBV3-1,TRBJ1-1,CASSQNGPEAFF,TGTGCCAGCAGCCAGAATGGCCCTGAAGCTTTCTTT
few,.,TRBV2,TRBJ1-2,CASWGSYGYTF,TGTGCCAGCTGGGGCAGCTATGGCTACACCTTC
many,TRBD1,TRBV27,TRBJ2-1,CASSAPDRTYNEQFF,TGTGCCAGCAGTGCCCCGGACAGGACCTACAATGAGCAGTTCTTC
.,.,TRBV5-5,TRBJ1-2,CASSLARERYGYTF,TGTGCCAGCAGCTTGGCCAGGGAGAGGTATGGCTACACCTTC
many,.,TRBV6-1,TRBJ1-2,CASKIGSNYGYTF,TGTGCCAGCAAGATCGGGAGTAACTATGGCTACACCTTC
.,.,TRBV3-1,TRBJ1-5,CASSFGTGNYQPQHF,TGTGCCAGCAGCTTTGGGACTGGGAACTATCAGCCCCAGCATTTT
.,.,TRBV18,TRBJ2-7,CASSPGVLRGAGYEQYF,TGTGCCAGCTCACCCGGAGTTCTTCGCGGTGCGGGGTACGAGCAGTACTTC
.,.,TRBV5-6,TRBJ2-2,CANSYQGYTGELFF,TGTGCCAACAGCTATCAGGGTTACACCGGGGAGCTGTTTTTT
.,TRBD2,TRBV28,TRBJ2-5,CASVFGTSGRGETQYF,TGTGCCAGCGTCTTTGGGACTAGCGGGAGAGGAGAGACCCAGTACTTC
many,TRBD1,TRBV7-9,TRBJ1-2,CASSQVVKRDRGSYGYTF,TGTGCCAGCAGCCAAGTCGTCAAACGGGACAGGGGGTCCTATGGCTACACCTTC
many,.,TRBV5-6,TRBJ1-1,CASSDGPSMNTEAFF,TGTGCCAGCAGCGACGGGCCGTCCATGAACACTGAAGCTTTCTTT
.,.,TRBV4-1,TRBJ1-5,CASSQVAGSNQPQHF,TGCGCCAGCAGCCAAGTTGCGGGGAGCAATCAGCCCCAGCATTTT
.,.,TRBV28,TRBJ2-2,CASSLWGGELFF,TGTGCCAGCAGTTTATGGGGGGGGGAGCTGTTTTTT
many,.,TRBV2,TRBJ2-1,CARGIGNEQFF,TGTGCCAGGGGGATAGGTAATGAGCAGTTCTTC
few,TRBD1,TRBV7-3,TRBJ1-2,CASSLTGVGDYGYTF,TGTGCCAGCAGCTTGACAGGGGTAGGGGACTATGGCTACACCTTC
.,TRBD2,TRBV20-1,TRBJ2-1,CSAVRLAGESDEQFF,TGCAGTGCCGTTCGACTAGCGGGAGAGAGCGATGAGCAGTTCTTC
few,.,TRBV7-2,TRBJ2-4,CASSAPPVAKNIQYF,TGTGCCAGCAGCGCCCCCCCCGTAGCCAAAAACATTCAGTACTTC
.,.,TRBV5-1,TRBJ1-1,CASSLGGRTTEAFF,TGCGCCAGCAGCTTAGGGGGACGGACCACTGAAGCTTTCTTT
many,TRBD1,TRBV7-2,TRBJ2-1,CASSLAGTVLHEQFF,TGTGCCAGCAGCTTAGCCGGGACAGTCCTCCATGAGCAGTTCTTC
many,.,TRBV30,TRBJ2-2,CAWTPGTGELFF,TGTGCCTGGACCCCGGGGACCGGGGAGCTGTTTTTT
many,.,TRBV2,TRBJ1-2,CASKYMDYGYTF,TGTGCCAGCAAATACATGGACTATGGCTACACCTTC
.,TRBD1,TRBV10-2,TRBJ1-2,CASSRTGATGGYTF,TGCGCCAGCAGTCGGACAGGGGCCACGGGAGGCTACACCTTC
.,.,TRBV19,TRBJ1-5,CTSSPGQGLYQPQHF,TGTACCAGTAGTCCTGGCCAGGGACTTTATCAGCCCCAGCATTTT
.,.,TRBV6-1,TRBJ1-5,CASSETGISNQPQHF,TGTGCCAGCAGTGAAACTGGGATTAGCAATCAGCCCCAGCATTTT
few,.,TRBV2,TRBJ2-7,CASSYNPLWSSYEQYF,TGTGCCAGCAGTTATAATCCCTTGTGGAGCTCCTACGAGCAGTACTTC
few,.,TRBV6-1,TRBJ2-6,CASSEGFSGANVLTF,TGTGCCAGCAGTGAAGGGTTTTCCGGGGCCAACGTCCTGACTTTC
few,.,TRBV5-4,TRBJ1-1,CASSFPTVNTEAFF,TGTGCCAGCAGCTTCCCGACGGTGAACACTGAAGCTTTCTTT